What follows are 21 T cell receptor beta chains derived from one specimen sequenced in a study of blood T cell repertoires in COVID-19. Repertoires were generated with immunoSEQ multiplex PCR, while TCRdb's copy carries only in-frame clones and drops some. The table includes about 250,000 clones, around 90% detected once. The sample taken for sequencing was peripheral blood. Receptor source: an older man with acute or convalescent COVID-19.

Here the CDR3 reads CATSGGLPNEQFF. The CDR3 DNA reads as TGTGCCACCAGTGGGGGGCTTCCCAATGAGCAGTTCTTC. The V gene is TRBV24-1, the J gene TRBJ2-1, with D possibly being TRBD1 (6 bases). The CDR3 loop spans 13 amino acids. Germline V gives CDR1 KGHDR, CDR2 SFDVKD. V was pared by 5 bases and J by 6 bases, with 10 bases between.

This rearrangement joins TRBV5-1 to TRBJ2-5, with 7 nucleotides matching TRBD2. From germline, CDR1 is SGHRS and CDR2 YFSETQ. This CDR3 is 13 amino acids long. J lost 5 bases, V lost 2 bases, and 3 bases had no gene match. In nucleotides, the CDR3 is TGCGCCAGCAGCTTAGGTAGCGGGGAGACCCAGTACTTC. This sequence encodes CASSLGSGETQYF.

This clone has only one observation. The chain couples TRBV5-4 to TRBJ2-3, with 7 bases fitting TRBD2. This CDR3 has 16 residues. Per germline, CDR1 SGHNT and CDR2 YYREEE (reference sequence). The V and J ends lost 6 bases and 1 base, in that order; junction bases with no gene match: 11. The CDR3 DNA follows: TGTGCCAGCACCAATACCCTCCTAGCGGGCACAGATACGCAGTATTTT. Encoded protein: CASTNTLLAGTDTQYF.

The chain employs TRBV7-9 and TRBJ2-3, with 9 bases matching TRBD2. V lost 4 bases to trimming and J lost 2 bases; unmatched junction nucleotides: 1. This CDR3 spans 14 amino acids. Germline CDR1 SEHNR, CDR2 FQNEAQ (reference sequence). CDR3 loop: CASSSSGVTDTQYF. The CDR3 bases are TGTGCCAGCAGCTCTAGCGGGGTCACAGATACGCAGTATTTT.

This chain links TRBV7-9 with TRBJ2-1; D perhaps matches TRBD1 (5 bases). Germline CDR1 is SEHNR and CDR2 is FQNEAQ (reference sequence). Trimming took 4 bases from V and 4 from J, leaving 14 bases between them. CDR3 size: 15 residues. CDR3 amino acids: CASSSGETVYNEQFF. The CDR3 DNA is TGTGCCAGCAGCTCCGGAGAGACAGTTTACAATGAGCAGTTCTTC.

This chain connects TRBV7-2 to TRBJ2-3; no clear D. Trimming pared 0 bases from V and 3 bases from J, leaving 4 bases between. This CDR3 has 13 amino acids. In germline, CDR1 is SGHTA, CDR2 FQGNSA. Written as DNA, the CDR3 is TGTGCCAGCAGCTTAGCGTTAACAGATACGCAGTATTTT. Its translation is CASSLALTDTQYF.

This chain uses TRBV7-2 with TRBJ2-7, with a possible D match to TRBD2 (6 bases). The germline V and J ends were trimmed by 4 bases and 2 bases, with 12 bases remaining between them. Germline CDR1 SGHTA, CDR2 FQGNSA. This CDR3 has 14 residues. The CDR3 region is CASSSRELAYEQYF. CDR3 nucleotides: TGTGCCAGCAGCTCACGGGAGCTCGCCTACGAGCAGTACTTC.

This clone was seen only once. The identical CDR3 is also encoded by other nucleotide sequences in the sample. The chain is built from TRBV11-3 and TRBJ2-5; 12 bases match TRBD2. The germline V gene has CDR1 SGHNT and CDR2 YENEEA. The CDR3 covers 14 residues. J lost 5 bases, V lost 4 bases, and 2 bases had no gene match. This chain's CDR3 is CASSSGLAGETQYF. CDR3 nucleotide sequence: TGTGCCAGCAGCTCAGGACTAGCGGGGGAGACCCAGTACTTC.

The chain combines TRBV15 with TRBJ2-3, with 9 bases lining up with TRBD2. The germline V gene has CDR1 LNHNV and CDR2 YYDKDF (reference sequence). J was trimmed by 0 bases and V by 0 bases; bases with no gene match: 4. The CDR3 sequence is 17 residues long. The DNA for the CDR3 is TGTGCCACCAGCAGAGAGCGAACTAGCGGGAGCACAGATACGCAGTATTTT. It yields the protein CATSRERTSGSTDTQYF.

The chain carries TRBV13 and TRBJ2-4; D possibly corresponds to TRBD1 (6 bases). The germline V gene encodes CDR1 PRHDT and CDR2 FYEKMQ (reference sequence). Trimming pared 5 bases from V and 2 bases from J, leaving 16 bases between. The CDR3 extends over 16 amino acids. The CDR3 is CASSQRQVPSKNIQYF. The CDR3 DNA is TGTGCCAGCAGCCAAAGACAGGTCCCATCCAAAAACATTCAGTACTTC.

The chain is built from TRBV29-1 and TRBJ2-7; 13 bases fit TRBD2. Per germline, CDR1 SQVTM and CDR2 ANQGSEA. The CDR3 is 18 residues long. V lost 6 bases and J lost 2; bases outside the gene matches: 16. The CDR3 DNA follows: TGCAGCGTATCCGGGACGGGGTTACTAGCGGGAGGGCCCTACGAGCAGTACTTC. Its protein is CSVSGTGLLAGGPYEQYF.

V gene TRBV4-1 combines with J gene TRBJ1-4, with 7 bases that match TRBD1. J was trimmed by 4 bases and V by 0 bases; bases with no gene match: 11. CDR3 length equals 18 residues. Per germline, CDR1 MGHRA and CDR2 YSYEKL. The CDR3 coding sequence is TGCGCCAGCAGCCAAGAAACACTTGAACAGGGGATTAATGAAAAACTGTTTTTT. Its translation: CASSQETLEQGINEKLFF.

V usage is TRBV7-9 and J usage is TRBJ1-5; D perhaps matches TRBD1 (5 bases). The CDR3 has 13 residues. With 4 bases removed from V and 4 bases from J, the gap between germline ends came to 8 bases. Looked up from germline, CDR1 is SEHNR and CDR2 is FQNEAQ (reference sequence). CDR3 sequence reads: CASSYGGNQPQHF. CDR3 nucleotide sequence: TGTGCCAGCAGCTACGGGGGGAATCAGCCCCAGCATTTT.

The rearrangement joins TRBV19 to TRBJ1-6; D is ambiguous. CDR1 is LNHDA and CDR2 is SQIVND in the germline V gene (reference sequence). The V end lost 5 bases, the J end lost 7 bases, and 12 bases lay between the germline ends. The CDR3 consists of 14 residues. The CDR3 here is CASSPPSENSPLHF. The CDR3 coding sequence is TGTGCCAGTAGTCCCCCATCCGAGAATTCACCCCTCCACTTT.

The chain couples TRBV3-1 (or the pseudogene TRBV3-2) to TRBJ2-7; 9 nucleotides agree with TRBD1. The CDR3 consists of 15 residues. Germline V CDR1 and CDR2: LGHDT, YNNKEL (reference sequence). The ends lost 0 bases at V and 6 bases at J; junction bases unmatched: 6. The CDR3 sequence: CASSQDIGQGSEQYF. In DNA, the CDR3 is TGTGCCAGCAGCCAAGATATCGGACAGGGGTCCGAGCAGTACTTC.

The chain carries TRBV12-5 and TRBJ2-1; 9 bases match TRBD1. The J segment lost 5 bases and the V segment lost 2 bases, leaving 7 bases of the junction unmatched. Germline values: CDR1 LGHNT, CDR2 FRNRAP. The length of the CDR3 is 16 residues. The CDR3 loop is CASGLPGTGRNNEQFF. The CDR3 bases are TGTGCTAGTGGTTTGCCCGGGACAGGGAGGAACAATGAGCAGTTCTTC.

The V and J genes are TRBV6-4 and TRBJ2-2; a weak D match, TRBD2 (6 bases). Per germline, CDR1 MRHNA and CDR2 SNTAGT. CDR3 size: 14 residues. V lost 6 bases to trimming and J lost 4 bases, with 12 bases between them. DNA for the CDR3: TGTGCCAGCAGCACTAGCTTACGCACCGGGGAGCTGTTTTTT. As protein: CASSTSLRTGELFF.

On this clone itself: Additional DNA sequences in this sample encode the identical CDR3. This chain connects TRBV27 to TRBJ1-1; D is ambiguous. The CDR3 is 13 amino acids. The germline gives CDR1 MNHEY, CDR2 SMNVEV (reference sequence). V shed 3 bases and J shed 1 base, with 6 bases lying between them. CDR3 bases: TGTGCCAGCAGTTTGGGCAGGAACACTGAAGCTTTCTTT. Translation gives CASSLGRNTEAFF.

This chain's CDR3 is CASSMAGNTEAFF. The CDR3 region has the DNA TGTGCCAGCAGCATGGCGGGGAACACTGAAGCTTTCTTT. The genes are TRBV7-9 and TRBJ1-1; D gene uncertain. The germline gives CDR1 SEHNR, CDR2 FQNEAQ (reference sequence). The CDR3 covers 13 residues. V was cut by 5 bases and J by 1 base, with 8 bases left in between.

This clone showed up just once. The V gene is TRBV4-3, the J gene TRBJ2-3; possibly TRBD2 for D (7 bases). Germline assignment: CDR1 LGHNA and CDR2 YSLEER. The length of the CDR3 is 14 residues. Trimming removed 3 bases from V and 4 bases from J, with 11 bases in between. In DNA, the CDR3 is TGCGCCAGCAGCCAGCGGCGGGGGCCAGATACGCAGTATTTT. It is translated as CASSQRRGPDTQYF.

The chain recombines TRBV9 with TRBJ1-3; D is perhaps TRBD1 (6 bases). V was shortened by 3 bases and J by 3 bases, with 10 bases between the two germline ends. Germline CDR1 is SGDLS and CDR2 is YYNGEE. CDR3 length: 14 amino acids. This CDR3 reads CASSAIQGGNTIYF. The CDR3 DNA reads TGTGCCAGCAGCGCGATACAGGGTGGAAACACCATATATTTT. The variable domain in full, with the rest retrieved from reference TRBV9 and TRBJ1-3, is DSGVTQTPKHLITATGQRVTLRCSPRSGDLSVYWYQQSLDQGLQFLIQYYNGEERAKGNILERFSAQQFPDLHSELNLSSLELGDSALYFCASSAIQGGNTIYFGEGSWLTVV.